This T cell receptor beta chain derives from a study of cytomegalovirus exposure and HLA in healthy donors. Across the whole study: The roughly 120 million unique TCR beta sequences, from roughly 180 million T cells, were found by an earlier analysis. The study placed over 65% of its 350 to 400 genotyped donors in the Caucasian-associated ancestry cluster. Points from the study as a whole: A later analysis linked a missense variant in DCLRE1C to the trimming of TCR beta V and J genes.

With 60 Vbeta and 13 Jbeta primers, the PCR was carried out. Sequencing used immunoSEQ multiplex PCR; TCRdb keeps in-frame clones, though not all of them. Among approximately 190,000 clones listed, approximately 88% were seen once. This clone was counted once. Its antigen is not known. This sample includes further DNA sequences coding for the same CDR3. The receptor comes from a woman aged 45-65 years in good health and CMV-seropositive. Material: PBMCs.

Here the CDR3 reads CASSGQGGNTEAFF. Written as DNA, the CDR3 is TGCGCCAGCAGCGGACAGGGTGGTAACACTGAAGCTTTCTTT. The J gene is TRBJ1-1, the V gene TRBV5-1; TRBD1 matches at 8 bases. The length of the CDR3 is 14 residues. The V gene's germline CDR1 is SGHRS and CDR2 YFSETQ. V lost 4 bases, J lost 2 bases, and 4 bases stayed unmatched.